This T cell receptor (beta chain) was identified during a study of cytomegalovirus exposure and HLA in healthy donors (TCRdb year 2017). Background on the whole study: An earlier analysis of 587 of the donors reported 250 to 300 Gb of sequence data and 117 million unique TCR beta sequences from roughly 200 million T cells. Approximately 300 gigabases of sequencing data and around 85 million unique TCR sequences made up an early release that covered some 640 HLA-typed donors. Of the roughly 400 genotyped donors, 81% fell in the genetic ancestry cluster associated with self-reported Caucasian donors. The study aimed to test whether signatures of past pathogen exposure could be identified by cataloging public T cell receptors. The study used immunosequencing to profile the T cell repertoires of 666 subjects and linked those repertoires to cytomegalovirus serostatus. A separate validation cohort of some 130 different subjects was used in addition to the approximately 700-subject first cohort. To predict cytomegalovirus infection status, the study brought together high-throughput TCR immunosequencing, statistical association of individual TCRs with disease status, and machine learning. In a later analysis, previously published TCR beta repertoires from hundreds of donors were re-analyzed and high-resolution HLA genotyping was added so that TCR occurrence patterns could be studied. Rather than drawing on any new phenotypic data, the later analysis identified candidate immune exposures from TCR beta sequences and the way those sequences occurred across donors. To decide whether each TCR beta V gene segment behaved as functional or pseudogenic, an earlier analysis of fewer than 750 of the donors relied on high-throughput TCR beta sequencing. Donor age, sex, ethnicity and CMV serostatus were collected together with the repertoire data. In a later genetic analysis, genome-wide SNP genotypes for about 55% of the 666 donors were used, and that subset was treated as a discovery cohort. Every repertoire in the discovery cohort had been generated on one and the same sequencing platform. Both class I and class II loci were covered by HLA typing, at four-digit resolution. Typing coverage varied by locus: roughly 620-640 donors for A, B, C, DRB1 and DQB1; approximately 500 for DQA1; around 610 for DPA1; around 450 for DPB1. Because of strong linkage in the cohort, five DR-DQ haplotypes were treated as single units for association and clustering. Among roughly 400 genotyped donors of the cohort, an average of around 250,000 unique TCR beta nucleotide sequences was sequenced per donor, of which approximately 18% were non-productive.

The cohort consisted of more than 650 healthy bone marrow donors. At the time of sampling, every cohort member was nominally healthy, though immune exposures that went unrecorded were likely present. The donor tested CMV seropositive and was one of the 289 seropositive cohort members. A peripheral blood sample was collected from each donor, and TCR beta sequencing was performed on peripheral blood mononuclear cells. Genomic DNA extraction from the blood cell samples was performed with the Qiagen DNeasy Blood Extraction Kit. A remark on this clone: This receptor's antigen is unknown. The sample holds no much larger clone one base away, and base qualities are not on file.

Library generation was performed with the immunoSEQ multiplex PCR assay. For the multiplex PCR, a mixture combining 60 forward primers for TCR Vbeta segments and 13 reverse primers for TCR Jbeta segments was used. The CDR3 region of rearranged TCR beta genes was amplified from genomic DNA with a multiplex PCR assay. The amplified TCR beta libraries were sequenced on the Illumina HiSeq System as 87-base-pair reads. The paper's data handling went like this. Across the 500 to 700 repertoires, a later analysis counted some 81 million unique TCR beta chains, around 11 million of which were shared by at least two donors. A nearest-neighbor algorithm error-corrected the raw reads and collapsed the reads into unique sequences, merging closely related sequences to remove PCR and sequencing errors. CDR3 sequences were aligned to IMGT reference sequences to assign V, D and J gene segments. For a sequence to be retained, a match of at least six nucleotides was required to both a V gene segment and a J gene segment. A rearrangement was called productive if the CDR3 had no stop codons and remained in frame with V and J, and every other rearrangement was called non-productive. Following IMGT convention, CDR3 was defined as the stretch from the second conserved V-encoded cysteine up to the conserved J-encoded phenylalanine. The earlier analysis of roughly 590 of the donors excluded sequences that lacked an unambiguous match to a single V gene segment. In an earlier analysis of approximately 500 of the donors, a V segment was called functional when productive rearrangements were above 56.7%, and segregating when the standard deviation between donors exceeded 5%. A statistical classification framework was built to diagnose cytomegalovirus status from the catalog of TCR beta chain sequences. A later analysis assigned V and J genes by comparing TCR nucleotide sequences with IMGT/GENE-DB human TR gene sequences. In a later analysis, CDR3 sequences and most-parsimonious VDJ recombination scenarios were assigned using the TCRdist pipeline. In a later analysis, each TCR beta chain was defined by its CDR3 amino acid sequence together with its V-gene family, and reads without a unique V-gene family were excluded. In a later analysis, nearly 600 highly shared, low-generation-probability nucleotide sequences were removed to address suspected cross-contamination and a sequencing artifact. A later analysis calculated a clonal expansion index for each public chain from normalized within-repertoire ranks of inferred template counts. In a later analysis, generation probabilities were computed using a VDJ recombination model fitted to out-of-frame rearrangements, and the results were checked against IGoR. In a later analysis, hypergeometric tests were used to score TCR-TCR, TCR-HLA and TCR-CMV co-occurrence, with a repertoire-size bias correction applied to TCR pairs. False discovery rates were estimated in a later analysis by permuting HLA or CMV assignments 20 times. In a later analysis, co-occurring TCRs were grouped using DBSCAN, with TCRdist sequence similarity added in when clustering inside HLA-allele-positive subsets. Repertoires with fewer than 30,000 or more than 120,000 public chains, plus five repertoires with anomalous nucleotide sharing, were excluded from co-occurrence clustering. TCRdb took this table from immuneACCESS and kept in-frame rearrangements with V and J called. Such tables lack part of the clones; where checked against another copy, unresolved V genes explain under half of the gap, and the rest is unexplained. From that table come the V and J calls and clone size; the DNA was used to work out D and trimming. The sample data list around 200,000 clones, and around 80% of these were observed just once. The ten largest clones add up to approximately 6.3% of the sample.

Overall results and qualifications from the work: Immune exposure information for the cohort was limited to CMV serostatus. Assigning TCR associations to individual alleles was difficult when HLA alleles, especially DR and DQ, strongly co-occurred. A further reported finding was that TCR beta sequences accurately predicted the HLA-A and HLA-B alleles for most subjects in the first cohort. An association between a missense DCLRE1C variant and V-gene and J-gene trimming of TCR beta chains was found in a later genetic analysis and replicated in an independent cohort. A later analysis reported that several top co-occurrence clusters appeared linked to parvovirus B19, influenza, CMV and Epstein-Barr virus. The authors suggested that the approach could potentially be extended to other disease states and immunological phenotypes. In a later genetic analysis, fewer N-insertions in productive TCRs were reported among donors in an Asian-associated ancestry cluster than the approximately 630-donor mean. Presence/absence analyses assumed roughly uniform sequencing depth across donors, an assumption that may not hold. In a later analysis, most CMV-associated TCR beta chains were found to appear HLA-restricted, with HLA associations seemingly driven largely by CMV exposure. In an earlier analysis of a few hundred of the donors, most TCR beta V segments were observed in productive rearrangements about 90% or about 30% of the time, broadly matching IMGT annotations. A later analysis found that HLA-associated TCR beta chains were more clonally expanded and had lower generation probabilities than equally common non-associated chains. Most TCR sequences were seen in very few donors, while some public TCRs were found in many individuals. A few of the identified cytomegalovirus-associated TCR beta chains were confirmed in vitro to be specific for cytomegalovirus antigens. A later analysis found that TCR association rates varied across HLA loci, with DRB1 alleles showing the most associated TCRs and HLA-C alleles the fewest. The earlier analysis of fewer than 750 of the donors excluded fewer than 20 rarely observed V segments, including chromosome 9 orphons, because counts were too low. Some IMGT-functional V segments, including TRBV6-2 and TRBV6-3, could not be distinguished by the 87-base-pair reads and were therefore excluded. Correlated functional status among segregating V segments might reflect linkage disequilibrium, but an unknown experimental factor could not be ruled out. In both the original and validation cohorts, the classifier was reported to diagnose cytomegalovirus status with high specificity and sensitivity. In this cohort, only TCR beta chains were sequenced, and detectable features were limited by the absence of alpha or paired-chain data. Specific HLA alleles were associated with about 17,000 TCR beta sequences at a false discovery rate of 0.05 in a later analysis. Because some donors lacked HLA typing at each locus, the association tests relied only on the typed subset. The sequencing pipeline was judged likely to have produced a cluster of highly shared sequence variants as a technical artifact. The study gave a list of 150 to 200 TCR beta chains associated with cytomegalovirus.

Looking up the germline V gene yields CDR1 ENHRY and CDR2 SYGVKD. The CDR3 numbers 14 residues from cysteine through phenylalanine. Just CDR3 DNA is preserved here, 42 bases in frame from base 1. V is cut by 2 bases and J by 6 bases, and the space between the germline ends is 13 bases. The material sequenced was PBMCs. Here the chain combines TRBV10-3 and TRBJ1-2; perhaps TRBD1 is the D gene, with 5 bases matching. The TCR was taken from a man aged 35-49 years in good health and CMV-seropositive. The sequence in DNA is TGTGCCATCAGTGAGCAAGATCCAGGGCATGGCTACACCTTC. This sequence encodes CAISEQDPGHGYTF.